These 9 T cell receptor beta chains came from one sample sequenced in a study of graft-versus-host responses after intestinal transplantation. Method: immunoSEQ multiplex PCR; TCRdb's copy keeps in-frame clones and lacks some. The table lists roughly 18,000 clones, approximately 95% of them singletons. This specimen was PBMCs, taken 23 days after intestinal transplant. The receptors stem from a human patient who received an intestinal transplant, so some T cells may come from the graft donor.

This chain joins TRBV7-9 and TRBJ2-6; 9 bases fit TRBD1. The length of the CDR3 is 18 residues. The J segment lost 0 bases and the V segment lost 5 bases, leaving 8 bases of the junction unmatched. Per the germline V gene, CDR1 is SEHNR and CDR2 is FQNEAQ (reference sequence). The CDR3 region is CASSPPGTGYSGANVLTF. DNA for the CDR3: TGTGCCAGCAGCCCACCCGGGACAGGGTACTCTGGGGCCAACGTCCTGACTTTC.

This rearrangement joins TRBV10-2 to TRBJ1-4; tentative D call: TRBD1 (6 bases). The CDR3 runs to 16 residues. Germline V CDR1 and CDR2: WSHSY, SAAADI. V was cut by 4 bases and J by 5 bases, with 17 bases left in between. The CDR3 nucleotides are TGCGCCAGCAGTGGTGCTGCCGGGACACTGAATGAAAAACTGTTTTTT. This sequence encodes CASSGAAGTLNEKLFF.

The CDR3 DNA is TGTGCCAGCAGTTACAGTATGATGGTGTTCTACAATGAGCAGTTCTTC. As protein: CASSYSMMVFYNEQFF. The chain links TRBV6-5 to TRBJ2-1, with D unresolved. The germline V and J ends were trimmed by 2 bases and 3 bases, with 14 bases remaining between them. The CDR3 covers 16 residues. CDR1 is MNHEY, CDR2 SVGAGI, per germline.

This sequence joins TRBV14 and TRBJ1-1; no clear D. Per germline, CDR1 SGHDN and CDR2 FVKESK. The CDR3 contains 14 residues. V was pared by 2 bases and J by 1 base, with 8 bases between. The CDR3 sequence is CASSQPTANTEAFF. CDR3 DNA: TGTGCCAGCAGCCAACCAACAGCGAACACTGAAGCTTTCTTT.

This clone was found once. J is TRBJ2-1 and V is TRBV5-1; TRBD2 is a possible D gene (6 bases). The CDR3 spans 16 residues. Looked up from germline, CDR1 is SGHRS and CDR2 is YFSETQ. V lost 3 bases and J 0 bases, leaving 13 bases between the germline ends. The CDR3 spells CASSYWGVASYNEQFF. In DNA form, the CDR3 reads TGCGCCAGCAGCTATTGGGGGGTCGCCTCCTACAATGAGCAGTTCTTC.

The CDR3 reads CASSQDLSRAHNEQFF. DNA for the CDR3: TGTGCCAGCAGCCAAGATCTCTCCCGGGCTCACAATGAGCAGTTCTTC. This rearrangement joins TRBV4-2 to TRBJ2-1; no firm D call. The CDR3 extends over 16 amino acids. Between the trimmed V and J ends, which lost 0 bases and 5 bases, there was a span of 14 bases. Germline values: CDR1 LGHNA, CDR2 YNFKEQ.

The rearrangement uses TRBV6-1 and TRBJ2-7; D is undetermined. V was trimmed by 2 bases and J by 0 bases, leaving 14 bases between them. The CDR3 is 16 residues long. CDR1 and CDR2 (germline): MNHNS, SASEGT. CDR3 DNA sequence: TGTGCCAGCAGTGAAAGTTACAGATCTAGCTCCTACGAGCAGTACTTC. Its translation: CASSESYRSSSYEQYF.

This chain links TRBV7-9 with TRBJ1-5, with D unresolved. Germline CDR1 is SEHNR and CDR2 is FQNEAQ (reference sequence). V lost 3 bases and J lost 7, with 7 bases in between. The CDR3 runs 12 residues. The CDR3 sequence is CASSFEDQPQHF. CDR3 DNA sequence: TGTGCCAGCAGCTTTGAGGACCAGCCCCAGCATTTT.

The chain links TRBV9 to TRBJ2-1, with 13 positions matching TRBD2. The CDR3 loop spans 16 amino acids. V was clipped by 4 bases and J by 4 bases; unmatched bases: 5. The germline V gene has CDR1 SGDLS and CDR2 YYNGEE. CDR3 loop: CASSPTSGRGYNEQFF. The CDR3 region has the DNA TGTGCCAGCAGCCCTACTAGCGGGAGGGGGTACAATGAGCAGTTCTTC.